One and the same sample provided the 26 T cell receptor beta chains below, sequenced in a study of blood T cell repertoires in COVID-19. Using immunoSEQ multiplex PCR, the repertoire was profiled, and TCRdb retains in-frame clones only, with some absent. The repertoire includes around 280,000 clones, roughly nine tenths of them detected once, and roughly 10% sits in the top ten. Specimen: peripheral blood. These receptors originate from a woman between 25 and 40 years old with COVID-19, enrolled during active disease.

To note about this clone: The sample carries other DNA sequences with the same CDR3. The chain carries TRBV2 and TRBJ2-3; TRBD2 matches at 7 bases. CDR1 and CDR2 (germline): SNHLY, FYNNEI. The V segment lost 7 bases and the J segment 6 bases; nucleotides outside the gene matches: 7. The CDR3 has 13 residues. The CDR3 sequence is CASTSGGGDTQYF. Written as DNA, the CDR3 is TGTGCCAGCACTAGCGGTGGGGGGGATACGCAGTATTTT.

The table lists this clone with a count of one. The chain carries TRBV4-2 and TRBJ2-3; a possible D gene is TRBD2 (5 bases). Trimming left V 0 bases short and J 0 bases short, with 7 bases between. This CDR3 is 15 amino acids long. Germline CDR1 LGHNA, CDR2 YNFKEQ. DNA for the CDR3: TGTGCCAGCAGCCAAGACCGGGGAAGCACAGATACGCAGTATTTT. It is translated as CASSQDRGSTDTQYF.

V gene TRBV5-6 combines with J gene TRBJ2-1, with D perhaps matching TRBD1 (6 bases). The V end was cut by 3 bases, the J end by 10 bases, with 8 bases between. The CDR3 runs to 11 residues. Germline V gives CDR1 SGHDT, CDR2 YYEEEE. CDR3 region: CASSSGQEQFF. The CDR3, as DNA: TGTGCCAGCAGCTCAGGACAGGAGCAGTTCTTC.

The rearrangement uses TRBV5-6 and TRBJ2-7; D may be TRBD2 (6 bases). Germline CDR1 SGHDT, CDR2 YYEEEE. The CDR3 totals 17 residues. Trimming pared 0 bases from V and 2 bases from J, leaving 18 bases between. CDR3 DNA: TGTGCCAGCAGCTTGGCTCGGGACTCCCCGAGGACCTACGAGCAGTACTTC. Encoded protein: CASSLARDSPRTYEQYF.

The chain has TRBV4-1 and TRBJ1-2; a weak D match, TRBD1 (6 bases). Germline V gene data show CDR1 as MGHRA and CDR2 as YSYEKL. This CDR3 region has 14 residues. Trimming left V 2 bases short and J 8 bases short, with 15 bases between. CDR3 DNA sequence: TGCGCCAGCAGCCAAAAACAGGGCTTCCAGGGCTACACCTTC. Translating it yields CASSQKQGFQGYTF.

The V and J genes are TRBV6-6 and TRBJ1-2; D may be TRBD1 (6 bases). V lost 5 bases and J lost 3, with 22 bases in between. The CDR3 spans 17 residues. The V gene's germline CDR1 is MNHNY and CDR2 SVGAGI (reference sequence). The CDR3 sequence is CASSPPPGTSYDYGYTF. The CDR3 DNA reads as TGTGCCAGCAGTCCCCCCCCCGGGACATCCTACGACTATGGCTACACCTTC.

This chain's CDR3 is CASSQPIAGGQETQYF. CDR3 DNA: TGCGCCAGCAGCCAACCGATAGCGGGGGGACAAGAGACCCAGTACTTC. This chain links TRBV4-1 with TRBJ2-5; TRBD2 matches 10 bases. Germline V CDR1 and CDR2: MGHRA, YSYEKL. CDR3 length: 16 amino acids. V shed 2 bases, J shed 2 bases, and the junction held 5 bases outside the gene matches.

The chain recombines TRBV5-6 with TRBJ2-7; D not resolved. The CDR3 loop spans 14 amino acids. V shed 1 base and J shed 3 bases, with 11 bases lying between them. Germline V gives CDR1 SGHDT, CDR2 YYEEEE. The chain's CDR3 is CASSLLTDLYEQYF. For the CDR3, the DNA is TGTGCCAGCAGCTTGCTAACAGACCTCTACGAGCAGTACTTC.

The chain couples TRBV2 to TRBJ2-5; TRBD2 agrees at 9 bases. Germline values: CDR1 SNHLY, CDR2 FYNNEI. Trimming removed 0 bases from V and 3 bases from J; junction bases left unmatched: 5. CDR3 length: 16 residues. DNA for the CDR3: TGTGCCAGCAGTGAAGCGGCCAGCGGGGGGAAAGAGACCCAGTACTTC. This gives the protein CASSEAASGGKETQYF.

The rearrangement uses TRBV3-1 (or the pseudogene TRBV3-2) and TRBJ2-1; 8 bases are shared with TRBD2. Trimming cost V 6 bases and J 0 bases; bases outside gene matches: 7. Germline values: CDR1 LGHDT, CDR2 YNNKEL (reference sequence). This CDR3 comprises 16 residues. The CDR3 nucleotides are TGTGCCAGCAGTCAAAGGGCGGGGGGCTCCTACAATGAGCAGTTCTTC. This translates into CASSQRAGGSYNEQFF.

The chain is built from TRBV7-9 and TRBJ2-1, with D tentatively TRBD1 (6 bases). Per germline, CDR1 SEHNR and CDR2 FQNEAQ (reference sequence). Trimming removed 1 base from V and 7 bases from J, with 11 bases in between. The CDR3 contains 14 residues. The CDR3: CASSLGGQINEQFF. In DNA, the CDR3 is TGTGCCAGCAGCTTAGGAGGACAGATTAATGAGCAGTTCTTC.

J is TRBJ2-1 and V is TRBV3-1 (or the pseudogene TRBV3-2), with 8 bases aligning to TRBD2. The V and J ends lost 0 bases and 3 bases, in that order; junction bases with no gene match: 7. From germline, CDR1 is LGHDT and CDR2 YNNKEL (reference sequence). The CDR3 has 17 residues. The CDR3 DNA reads TGTGCCAGCAGCCAAGATAGGTGGGGGACTAGCTACAATGAGCAGTTCTTC. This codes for CASSQDRWGTSYNEQFF.

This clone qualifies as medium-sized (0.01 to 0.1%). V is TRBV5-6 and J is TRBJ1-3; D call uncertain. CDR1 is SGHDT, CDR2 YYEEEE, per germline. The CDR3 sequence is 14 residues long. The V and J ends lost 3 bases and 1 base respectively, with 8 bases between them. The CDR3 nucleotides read TGTGCCAGCAGCTCAACTCGTTCTGGAAACACCATATATTTT. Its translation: CASSSTRSGNTIYF. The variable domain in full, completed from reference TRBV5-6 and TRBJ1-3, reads DAGVTQSPTHLIKTRGQQVTLRCSPKSGHDTVSWYQQALGQGPQFIFQYYEEEERQRGNFPDRFSGHQFPNYSSELNVNALLLGDSALYLCASSSTRSGNTIYFGEGSWLTVV.

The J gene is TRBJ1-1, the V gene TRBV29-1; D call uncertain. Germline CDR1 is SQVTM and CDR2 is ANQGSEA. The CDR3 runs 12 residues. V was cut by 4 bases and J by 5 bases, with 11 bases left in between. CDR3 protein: CSVVGVSTEAFF. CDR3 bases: TGCAGCGTTGTGGGAGTTTCGACTGAAGCTTTCTTT.

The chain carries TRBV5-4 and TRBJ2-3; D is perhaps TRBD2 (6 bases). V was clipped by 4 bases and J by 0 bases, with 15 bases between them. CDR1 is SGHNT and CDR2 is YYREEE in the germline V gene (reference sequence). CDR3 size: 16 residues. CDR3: CASSPPTRSSTDTQYF. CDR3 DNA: TGTGCCAGCAGCCCACCGACTAGATCTAGCACAGATACGCAGTATTTT.

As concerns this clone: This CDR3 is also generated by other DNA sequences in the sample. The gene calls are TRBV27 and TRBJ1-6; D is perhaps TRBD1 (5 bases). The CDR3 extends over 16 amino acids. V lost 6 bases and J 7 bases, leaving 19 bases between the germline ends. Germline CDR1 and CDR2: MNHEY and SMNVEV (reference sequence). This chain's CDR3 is CASSALGASLNSPLHF. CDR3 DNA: TGTGCCAGCAGCGCATTAGGGGCTTCGTTGAATTCACCCCTCCACTTT.

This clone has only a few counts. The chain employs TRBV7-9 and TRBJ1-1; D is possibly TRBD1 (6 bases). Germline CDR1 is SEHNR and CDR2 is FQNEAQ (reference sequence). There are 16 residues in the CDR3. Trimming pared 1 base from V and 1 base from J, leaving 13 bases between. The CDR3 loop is CASSLGRWGQNTEAFF. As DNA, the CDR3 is TGTGCCAGCAGCTTAGGAAGGTGGGGACAGAACACTGAAGCTTTCTTT.

CDR3 sequence reads: CASSPGPGRTNNEQFF. CDR3 in DNA: TGTGCCAGCTCACCAGGACCGGGCAGGACAAACAATGAGCAGTTCTTC. V usage is TRBV18 and J usage is TRBJ2-1; the D gene is possibly TRBD1 (5 bases). CDR3 size: 16 residues. Germline values: CDR1 KGHSH, CDR2 LQKENI. V lost 2 bases, J lost 5 bases, and 16 bases lay in between.

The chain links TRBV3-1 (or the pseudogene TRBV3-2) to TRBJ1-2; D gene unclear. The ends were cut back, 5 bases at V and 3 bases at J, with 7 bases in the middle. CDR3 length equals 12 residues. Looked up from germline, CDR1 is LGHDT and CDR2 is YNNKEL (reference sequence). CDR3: CASSDGDYGYTF. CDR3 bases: TGTGCCAGCAGCGACGGGGACTATGGCTACACCTTC.

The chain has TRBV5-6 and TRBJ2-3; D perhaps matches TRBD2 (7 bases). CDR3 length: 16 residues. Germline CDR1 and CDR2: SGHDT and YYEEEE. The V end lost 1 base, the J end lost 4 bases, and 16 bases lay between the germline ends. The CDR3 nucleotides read TGTGCCAGCAGCTTGAAGATCTGGGGGGGCCCAGATACGCAGTATTTT. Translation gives CASSLKIWGGPDTQYF.

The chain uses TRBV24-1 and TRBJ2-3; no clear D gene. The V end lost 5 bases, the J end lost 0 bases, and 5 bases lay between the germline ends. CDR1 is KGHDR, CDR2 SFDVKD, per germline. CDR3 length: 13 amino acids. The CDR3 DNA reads TGTGCCACCAGTGGAGTCAGCACAGATACGCAGTATTTT. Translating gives CATSGVSTDTQYF.

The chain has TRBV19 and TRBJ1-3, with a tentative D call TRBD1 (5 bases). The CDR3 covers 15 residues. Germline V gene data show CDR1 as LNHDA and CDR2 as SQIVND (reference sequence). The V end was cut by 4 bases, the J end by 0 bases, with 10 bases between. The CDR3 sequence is CASSTSGGSGNTIYF. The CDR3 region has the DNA TGTGCCAGTAGTACCTCGGGGGGCTCTGGAAACACCATATATTTT.

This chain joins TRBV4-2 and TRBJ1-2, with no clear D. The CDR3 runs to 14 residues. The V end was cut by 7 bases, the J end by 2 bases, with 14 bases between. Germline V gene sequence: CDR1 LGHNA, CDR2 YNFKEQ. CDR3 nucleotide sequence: TGTGCCAGCACCTCAGACGGAGGGAACTATGGCTACACCTTC. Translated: CASTSDGGNYGYTF.

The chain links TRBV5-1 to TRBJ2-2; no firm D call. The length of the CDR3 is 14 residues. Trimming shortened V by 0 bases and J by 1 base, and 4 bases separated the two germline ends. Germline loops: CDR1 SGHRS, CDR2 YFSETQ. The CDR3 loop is CASSLVVNTGELFF. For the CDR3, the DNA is TGCGCCAGCAGCTTGGTAGTGAACACCGGGGAGCTGTTTTTT.

Written as DNA, the CDR3 is TGTGCCAGCAGCTTATCACAGCCGAGCTCTGGAAACACCATATATTTT. Translated, it gives CASSLSQPSSGNTIYF. The chain employs TRBV7-9 and TRBJ1-3; D unresolved. The CDR3 length is 16 residues. Germline assignment: CDR1 SEHNR and CDR2 FQNEAQ (reference sequence). Deletions cut 2 bases from V and 0 bases from J, with 11 bases between.

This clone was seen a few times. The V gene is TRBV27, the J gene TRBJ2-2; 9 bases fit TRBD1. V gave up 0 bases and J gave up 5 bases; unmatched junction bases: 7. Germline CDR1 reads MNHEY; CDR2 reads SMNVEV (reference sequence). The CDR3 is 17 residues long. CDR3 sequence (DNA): TGTGCCAGCAGTTTATCGAGGGGACAGGGTCGGACCGGGGAGCTGTTTTTT. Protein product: CASSLSRGQGRTGELFF.